The sequence of this TCR beta chain was determined in a study of vaccination effects on CD4 cells after COVID-19. Study context: After the second dose, samples were taken at median day 72.

CD4+ T cells specific for antigen were expanded with viral peptide pools by the ViraFEST assay before sequencing. Scientists isolated CD4+ T cells after a roughly ten-day culture period ended. Each participant was given two doses of one vaccine (BNT162b2 or mRNA-1273). Vaccine recipients had no previous SARS-CoV-2 infection; their nucleocapsid antibodies were negative. After 1.8 million or so PBMC were placed in each well, they were cultured with roughly 11 IU/ml IL-2 and approximately 9.6 ug/ml peptides. Days 3 and 7 were when half the medium was replaced with IL-2 medium. This clone was seen just once. Its antigen is undetermined. The CDR3 sequence is 14 residues long. CDR1 is LGHDT, CDR2 YNNKEL, per germline (reference sequence). With 3 bases removed from V and 4 bases from J, the gap between germline ends came to 12 bases. The data were produced by immunoSEQ multiplex PCR, yet TCRdb's version contains in-frame clones alone and is incomplete. The sample contains tens of thousands of clones, 74% of which appear only once.

This chain joins TRBV3-1 (or the pseudogene TRBV3-2) and TRBJ1-2; D remains ambiguous. The starting material was CD4+ T cells from PBMCs cultured with HCoV-229E spike peptides, obtained after COVID-19 vaccination. The TCR sequence derives from a human donor who received a COVID-19 vaccine. The CDR3 sequence: CASSQSQRGYGYTF. The CDR3 DNA reads TGTGCCAGCAGCCAGAGCCAACGTGGCTATGGCTACACCTTC.